This TCR beta chain was identified during a study of CD8 T cells in Susac syndrome. V lost 6 bases and J lost 5; bases outside the gene matches: 7. CDR1 and CDR2 (germline): SQVTM, ANQGSEA. This CDR3 is built from 13 residues. RNA totalling roughly 0.5 to 1 ug underwent reverse transcription with random hexamers. In TCRdb, the immunoSEQ multiplex PCR reads were re-called with MiXCR into one record per CDR3 protein. The sample has approximately 170,000 distinct CDR3 sequences, 90% to 95% seen once; the top ten hold 0.08%. Sequencing was done on a sample of CD4+ T cells from PBMCs. The V and J genes are TRBV29-1 and TRBJ2-3; 8 bases fit TRBD1. This sequence was found in a human donor in good health. As DNA, the CDR3 is TGCAGCGTCCTCAGGGGGCTGGGAGATACGCAGTATTTT. It yields the protein CSVLRGLGDTQYF.